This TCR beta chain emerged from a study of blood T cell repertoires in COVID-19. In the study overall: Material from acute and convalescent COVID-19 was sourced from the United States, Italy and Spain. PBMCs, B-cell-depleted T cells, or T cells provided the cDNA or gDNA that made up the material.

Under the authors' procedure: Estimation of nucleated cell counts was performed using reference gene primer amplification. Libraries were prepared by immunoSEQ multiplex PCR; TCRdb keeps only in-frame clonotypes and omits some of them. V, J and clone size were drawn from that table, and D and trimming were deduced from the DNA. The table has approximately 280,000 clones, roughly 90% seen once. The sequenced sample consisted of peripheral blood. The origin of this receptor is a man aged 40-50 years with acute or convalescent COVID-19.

CDR3 loop: CASIPGGQYGYTF. The CDR3 nucleotides read TGTGCCAGCATCCCCGGGGGACAGTATGGCTACACCTTC. The V and J genes are TRBV5-6 and TRBJ1-2; TRBD1 agrees at 7 bases. J lost 5 bases, V lost 6 bases, and 7 bases had no gene match. CDR1 and CDR2 from the germline V gene are SGHDT and YYEEEE. The CDR3 runs to 13 residues.